Sequencing of this TCR beta chain was carried out in a study of CD8+ T cells in alopecia areata. Sequencing relied on a cDNA template that was reverse transcribed from extracted RNA. Profiling relied on immunoSEQ multiplex PCR, and the TCRdb table lists in-frame clones only, not all of them. The sample holds around 190,000 clones, just over 55% seen once. V was cut by 5 bases and J by 3 bases, with 11 bases left in between. The CDR3 contains 13 residues. The germline gives CDR1 SGHAT, CDR2 FQNNGV. The sample was CD8+ T cells sorted from blood. The receptor's source is a human donor in good health. This rearrangement joins TRBV11-2 to TRBJ2-7, with D perhaps TRBD2 (5 bases). CDR3 coding DNA: TGTGCCAGCAGCGAGGGAAGATACTACGAGCAGTACTTC. Residues: CASSEGRYYEQYF.